This record covers a single T cell receptor (beta chain). Its target is not known. V dropped 3 bases and J dropped 3 bases, with 4 bases sitting between them. The CDR3 covers 12 residues. CDR1 LNHDA and CDR2 SQIVND come from the germline V gene (reference sequence). These data come from a study of beta chain features in type 1 diabetes. Study context: The patients were much like the healthy donors in age, gender and cell yields. General study results and limits: Any HLA type influence on TCRB rearrangement was left unresolved here.

Expressed TCRB transcripts were sequenced because the isolated RNA had all been reverse transcribed beforehand. Method: immunoSEQ multiplex PCR; TCRdb's copy keeps in-frame clones and lacks some. The sample consists of some 500,000 clones, over 9.5% of them appearing once. The receptor was derived from a woman between 18 and 29 years old in good health. The chain recombines TRBV19 with TRBJ2-3; D unresolved. Source material: naive CD4+ T cells from blood. The CDR3: CASSMVTDTQYF. The CDR3 DNA is TGTGCCAGTAGTATGGTGACAGATACGCAGTATTTT.